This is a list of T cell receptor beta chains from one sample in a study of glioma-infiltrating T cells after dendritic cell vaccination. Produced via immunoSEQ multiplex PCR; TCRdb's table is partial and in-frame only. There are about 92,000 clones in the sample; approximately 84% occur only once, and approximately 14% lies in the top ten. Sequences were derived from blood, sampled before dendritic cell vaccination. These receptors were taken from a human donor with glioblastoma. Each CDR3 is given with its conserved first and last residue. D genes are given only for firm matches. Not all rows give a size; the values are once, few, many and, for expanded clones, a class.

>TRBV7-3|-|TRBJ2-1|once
CASSFTTGGSEQFF
TGTGCCAGCAGCTTCACTACCGGGGGAAGTGAGCAGTTCTTC
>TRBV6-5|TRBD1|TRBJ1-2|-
CASSTGTDHGYTF
TGTGCCAGCAGCACCGGGACAGATCATGGCTACACCTTC
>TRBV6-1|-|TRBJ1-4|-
CASSEAQGSEKLFF
TGTGCCAGCAGTGAAGCCCAGGGTTCGGAAAAACTGTTTTTT
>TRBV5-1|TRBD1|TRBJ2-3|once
CASSLRTGGTDTDTQYF
TGCGCCAGCAGCTTGAGGACAGGGGGTACCGACACAGATACGCAGTATTTT
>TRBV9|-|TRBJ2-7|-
CASSVAGASYEQYF
TGTGCCAGCAGCGTAGCAGGGGCCTCCTACGAGCAGTACTTC
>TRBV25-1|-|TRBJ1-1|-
CASSTSFPGGAGAFF
TGTGCCAGCAGTACTTCCTTCCCGGGGGGCGCGGGAGCTTTCTTT
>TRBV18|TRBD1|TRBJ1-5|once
CASSRQGASNQPQHF
TGTGCCAGCTCACGACAGGGGGCTAGCAATCAGCCCCAGCATTTT
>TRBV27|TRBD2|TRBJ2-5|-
CASRPGLVSETQYF
TGTGCCAGCAGGCCGGGACTAGTGTCAGAGACCCAGTACTTC
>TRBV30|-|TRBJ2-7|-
CAWRPGLTTAWYEQYF
TGTGCCTGGAGACCGGGACTTACTACTGCATGGTACGAGCAGTACTTC
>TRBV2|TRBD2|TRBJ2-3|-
CARRGIGGAFSTDTQYF
TGTGCCCGACGAGGGATCGGGGGGGCCTTTAGCACAGATACGCAGTATTTT
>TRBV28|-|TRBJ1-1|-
CASSLIYAEAFF
TGTGCCAGCAGTTTGATCTACGCTGAAGCTTTCTTC
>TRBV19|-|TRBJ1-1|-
CASSPSRLGNTEAFF
TGTGCCAGTAGCCCGAGCAGGTTGGGGAACACTGAAGCTTTCTTT
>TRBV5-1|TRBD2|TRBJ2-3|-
CASSLVLAGATDTQYF
TGCGCCAGCAGCTTGGTTCTAGCGGGGGCCACAGATACGCAGTATTTT
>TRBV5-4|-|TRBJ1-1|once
CASSLAIHQADTEAFF
TGTGCCAGCAGCTTGGCCATTCACCAGGCTGACACTGAAGCTTTCTTT
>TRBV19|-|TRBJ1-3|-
CASSIDGRNTIYF
TGTGCCAGTAGTATAGACGGGAGAAACACCATATATTTT
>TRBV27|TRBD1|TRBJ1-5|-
CASSKTGGRGNQPQHF
TGTGCCAGCAGTAAAACAGGGGGTAGGGGCAATCAGCCCCAGCATTTT
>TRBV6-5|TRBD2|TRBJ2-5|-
CASSHPATSGETQYF
TGTGCCAGCAGTCACCCGGCTACTAGCGGGGAGACCCAGTACTTC
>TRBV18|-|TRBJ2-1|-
CASSGAANNEQFF
TGTGCCAGCTCAGGGGCCGCAAACAATGAGCAGTTCTTC
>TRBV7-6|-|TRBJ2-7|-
CASSLLGQGGEQYF
TGTGCCAGCAGCTTACTAGGACAGGGAGGGGAGCAGTACTTC
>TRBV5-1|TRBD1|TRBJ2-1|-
CASSLGTGTYNEQFF
TGCGCCAGCAGCCTCGGGACAGGGACCTACAATGAGCAGTTCTTC
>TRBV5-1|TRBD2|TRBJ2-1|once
CASSDPGTSLNEQFF
TGCGCCAGCAGCGATCCCGGGACTAGTTTGAATGAGCAGTTCTTC
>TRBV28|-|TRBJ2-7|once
CASSSARSAGEQYF
TGTGCCAGCAGTTCGGCCCGGTCCGCAGGGGAGCAGTACTTC
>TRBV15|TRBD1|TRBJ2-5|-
CATTDRGQETQYF
TGTGCCACCACGGACAGGGGACAAGAGACCCAGTACTTC
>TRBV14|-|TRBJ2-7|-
CASSQDEVYEQYF
TGTGCCAGCAGCCAAGATGAGGTCTACGAGCAGTACTTC
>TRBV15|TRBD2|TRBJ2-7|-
CATSRGTSGAYEQYF
TGTGCCACCAGCAGAGGGACTAGCGGGGCCTACGAGCAGTACTTC
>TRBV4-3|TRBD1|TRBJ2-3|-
CASSQRDRSTDTQYF
TGCGCCAGCAGCCAAAGGGACAGAAGCACAGATACGCAGTATTTT
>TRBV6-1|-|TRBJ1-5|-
CASRDYQPQHF
TGTGCCAGCAGGGACTATCAGCCCCAGCATTTT
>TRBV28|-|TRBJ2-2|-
CASSLSGTTNTGELFF
TGTGCCAGCAGTTTATCAGGGACAACGAACACCGGGGAGCTGTTTTTT
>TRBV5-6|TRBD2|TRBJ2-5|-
CASSLLRRGSYQETQYF
TGTGCCAGCAGCTTATTGCGGCGGGGGAGCTACCAAGAGACCCAGTACTTC
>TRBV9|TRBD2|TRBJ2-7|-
CASSAVAGGRLYEQYF
TGTGCCAGCAGCGCCGTAGCGGGAGGGCGACTGTACGAGCAGTACTTC
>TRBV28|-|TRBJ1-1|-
CASSPPGGGSTEAFF
TGTGCCAGCAGTCCCCCCGGTGGAGGGAGCACTGAAGCTTTCTTT
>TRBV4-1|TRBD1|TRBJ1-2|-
CASSQEVAGGSSYGYTF
TGCGCCAGCAGCCAAGAGGTGGCAGGGGGCTCGTCCTATGGCTACACCTTC
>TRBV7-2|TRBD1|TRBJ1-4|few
CASSRRGSNEKLFF
TGTGCCAGCAGCCGCAGGGGGTCAAATGAAAAACTGTTTTTT
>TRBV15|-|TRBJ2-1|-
CATSRDEAGPGNEQFF
TGTGCCACCAGCAGAGATGAGGCAGGGCCCGGCAATGAGCAGTTCTTC
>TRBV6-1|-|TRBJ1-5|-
CASRLGGTGNQPQHF
TGTGCCAGCAGGCTGGGGGGGACGGGCAATCAGCCCCAGCATTTT
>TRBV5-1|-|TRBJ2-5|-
CASSLDPGKETQYF
TGCGCCAGCAGCTTGGACCCGGGGAAAGAGACCCAGTACTTC
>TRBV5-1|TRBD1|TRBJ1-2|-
CASSPRTGANYGYTF
TGCGCCAGCAGCCCGCGGACAGGGGCCAACTATGGCTACACCTTC
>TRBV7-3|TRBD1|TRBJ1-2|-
CASSEQGDYGYTF
TGTGCCAGCAGCGAACAGGGGGACTATGGCTACACCTTC
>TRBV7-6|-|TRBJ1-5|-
CASYFRAGQPQHF
TGTGCCAGCTATTTTAGAGCAGGGCAGCCCCAGCATTTT
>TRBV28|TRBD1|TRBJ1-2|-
CASSGQGAYGYTF
TGTGCCAGCAGTGGACAGGGTGCCTATGGCTACACCTTC
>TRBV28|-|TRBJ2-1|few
CASSLVGSRNEQFF
TGTGCCAGCAGTTTAGTCGGGAGTAGGAATGAGCAGTTCTTC
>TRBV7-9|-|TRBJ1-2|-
CASSLGSESYYGYTF
TGTGCCAGCAGCTTAGGGTCCGAAAGCTACTATGGCTACACCTTC
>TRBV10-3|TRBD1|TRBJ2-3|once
CAISSGTDSTDTQYF
TGTGCCATCAGCTCCGGGACAGATAGCACAGATACGCAGTATTTT
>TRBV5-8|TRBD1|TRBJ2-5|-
CASSLGQGVVETQYF
TGTGCCAGCAGCTTGGGACAGGGGGTAGTGGAGACCCAGTACTTC
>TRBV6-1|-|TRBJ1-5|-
CASSDSRSNQPQHF
TGTGCCAGCAGTGACTCTAGGAGCAATCAGCCCCAGCATTTT
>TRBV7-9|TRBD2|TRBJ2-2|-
CASSGGALAGGYTGELFF
TGTGCCAGCAGCGGAGGAGCACTAGCGGGGGGATACACCGGGGAGCTGTTTTTT
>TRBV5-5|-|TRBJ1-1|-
CASSLVQFSSNTEAFF
TGTGCCAGCAGCTTGGTGCAGTTTTCCTCGAACACTGAAGCTTTCTTT
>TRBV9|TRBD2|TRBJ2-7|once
CASSAELAGGPDEQYF
TGTGCCAGCAGCGCTGAACTAGCGGGGGGGCCAGACGAGCAGTACTTC
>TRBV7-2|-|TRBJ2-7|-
CASRITGIGAYEQYF
TGTGCCAGCAGAATAACAGGGATTGGCGCCTACGAGCAGTACTTC
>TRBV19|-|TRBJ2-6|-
CASKETGPLSGANVLTF
TGTGCCAGTAAGGAGACAGGACCCCTCTCTGGGGCCAACGTCCTGACTTTC
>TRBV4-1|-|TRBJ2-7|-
CASSQGGIGYEQYF
TGCGCCAGCAGCCAAGGAGGGATTGGTTACGAGCAGTACTTC
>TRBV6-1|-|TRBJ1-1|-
CASKQGVNTEAFF
TGTGCCAGCAAGCAGGGCGTGAACACTGAAGCTTTCTTT
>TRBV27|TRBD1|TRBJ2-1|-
CASTRTGWNEQFF
TGTGCCAGCACCCGGACAGGGTGGAATGAGCAGTTCTTC
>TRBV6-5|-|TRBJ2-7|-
CASSPRQGVNEQYF
TGTGCCAGCAGTCCCCGCCAGGGCGTCAACGAGCAGTACTTC
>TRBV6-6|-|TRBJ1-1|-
CASSLPPGTLYTEAFF
TGTGCCAGCAGTCTTCCCCCCGGGACATTGTATACTGAAGCTTTCTTT
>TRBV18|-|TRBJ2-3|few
CASSPGQRSTDTQYF
TGTGCCAGCTCACCAGGCCAGAGGAGCACAGATACGCAGTATTTT
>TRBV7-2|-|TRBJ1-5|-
CASSLVGGVGNQPQHF
TGTGCCAGCAGCTTAGTCGGGGGAGTTGGCAATCAGCCCCAGCATTTT
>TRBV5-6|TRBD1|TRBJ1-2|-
CASSLGTGVGGYTF
TGTGCCAGCAGCTTGGGGACAGGCGTCGGGGGCTACACCTTC
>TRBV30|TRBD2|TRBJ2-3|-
CAWSWTSGTDTQYF
TGTGCCTGGAGTTGGACTAGCGGCACAGATACGCAGTATTTT